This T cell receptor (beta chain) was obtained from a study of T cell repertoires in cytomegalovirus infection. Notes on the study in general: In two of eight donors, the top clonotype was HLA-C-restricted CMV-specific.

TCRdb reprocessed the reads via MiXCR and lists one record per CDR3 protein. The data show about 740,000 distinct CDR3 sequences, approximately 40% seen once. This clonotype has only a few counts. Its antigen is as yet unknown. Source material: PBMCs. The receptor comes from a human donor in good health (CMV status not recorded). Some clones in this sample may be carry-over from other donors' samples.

CDR3 loop: CASSEGEGSGGQPQHF. The CDR3 bases are TGTGCCAGCAGTGAAGGAGAGGGCTCGGGGGGTCAGCCCCAGCATTTT. The rearrangement joins TRBV6-1 to TRBJ1-5, with a possible D match to TRBD1 (5 bases). Trimming left V 1 base short and J 6 bases short, with 16 bases between. This CDR3 spans 16 amino acids. Germline V CDR1 and CDR2: MNHNS, SASEGT.